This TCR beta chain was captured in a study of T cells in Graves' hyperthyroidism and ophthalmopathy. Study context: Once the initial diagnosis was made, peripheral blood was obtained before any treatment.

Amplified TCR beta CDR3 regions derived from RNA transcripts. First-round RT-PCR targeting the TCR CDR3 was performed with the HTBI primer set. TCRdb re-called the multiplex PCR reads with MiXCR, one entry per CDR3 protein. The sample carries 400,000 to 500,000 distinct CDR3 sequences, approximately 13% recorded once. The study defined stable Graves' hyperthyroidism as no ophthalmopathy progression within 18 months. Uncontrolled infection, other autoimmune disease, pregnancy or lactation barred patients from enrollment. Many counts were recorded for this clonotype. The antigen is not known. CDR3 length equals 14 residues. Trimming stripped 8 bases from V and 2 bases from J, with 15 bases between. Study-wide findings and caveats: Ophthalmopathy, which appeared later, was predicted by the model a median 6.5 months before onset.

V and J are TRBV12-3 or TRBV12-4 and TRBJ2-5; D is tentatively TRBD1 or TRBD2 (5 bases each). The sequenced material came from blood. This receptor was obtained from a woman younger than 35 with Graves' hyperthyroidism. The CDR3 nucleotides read TGTGCCAGCCGTCTACCGGGACCTCAAGAGACCCAGTACTTC. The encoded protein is CASRLPGPQETQYF.